This is a list of T cell receptor beta chains from one sample in a study of CD8 T cells in ankylosing spondylitis. Using its own MiXCR run on the 5' RACE reads, TCRdb lists one record per CDR3 protein. This sample has more than 150,000 distinct CDR3 sequences, with 18% found just once. Sequencing input: blood, either unsorted or a sorted T cell fraction (not recorded which). The origin of the receptors is a male donor aged 5 to 29 with ankylosing spondylitis or in good health (not recorded which). Each CDR3 is given with its conserved first and last residue. A D gene is named only where the DNA matches it firmly. The size of a clone is reported for some rows only, either as once, few or many, or as a class for expanded clones.

TRBJ2-1 many TRBD2 TRBV14 TGTGCCAGCAGCCTCAGCATTGGGACTATATTCTACAATGAGCAGTTCTTC CASSLSIGTIFYNEQFF
TRBJ2-3 NA TRBD2 TRBV4-1 TGCGCCAGCAGCCAAGATACCGGGACTAGGATAGATTCGCAGTATTTT CASSQDTGTRIDSQYF
TRBJ2-1 NA NA TRBV7-8 TGTGCCAGCAGCTTCCTAGCGAGGCGAGAGAGCTCCTACAATGAGCAGTTCTTC CASSFLARRESSYNEQFF
TRBJ2-7 NA NA TRBV11-3 TGTGCCAGCAGCTACAGGGTGATGGAGGAGCAGTACTTC CASSYRVMEEQYF
TRBJ2-5 many NA TRBV7-9 TGTGCCAGCACCCGGGGGACAAACCAAGAGACCCAGTACTTC CASTRGTNQETQYF
TRBJ2-2 many NA TRBV7-3 TGTGCCAGCAGCTTCCGGGGCGGGGAGCTGTTTTTT CASSFRGGELFF
TRBJ2-1 many TRBD2 TRBV20-1 TGCAGTGCTAGAAAACTAGCGGGAGGGCCCCTGAATGAGCAGTTCTTC CSARKLAGGPLNEQFF
TRBJ2-1 NA TRBD1 TRBV3-1 TGTGCCAGCAGCCACAGACAGGGGCTGGATGAGCAGTTCTTC CASSHRQGLDEQFF
TRBJ2-6 many NA TRBV3-1 TGTGCCAGCCGGAGTGCTGGGGCCAACGTCCTGACTTTC CASRSAGANVLTF
TRBJ1-4 many NA TRBV12-3/TRBV12-4 TGTGCCAGCAGTTTAGTTAATGAAAAACTGTTTTTT CASSLVNEKLFF
TRBJ2-3 many NA TRBV20-1 TGCAGTGCTGATTATTCGGATACGCAGTATTTT CSADYSDTQYF
TRBJ2-2 many NA TRBV6-2/TRBV6-3 TGTGCCAGCAGAGATGGCACCGGGGAGCTGTTTTTT CASRDGTGELFF
TRBJ2-1 NA NA TRBV20-1 TGCAGTGTTCCTCGCGGGATTATGTACAATGAGCAGTTCTTC CSVPRGIMYNEQFF
TRBJ1-5 NA NA TRBV15 TGTGCCACCAGCAGAGATCGGGGCAGAGAGCCCCAGCATTTT CATSRDRGREPQHF
TRBJ1-3 many NA TRBV7-2 TGTGCCAGCAGCGGGACCTACTCTGGAAACACCATATATTTT CASSGTYSGNTIYF
TRBJ1-5 many NA TRBV9 TGTGCCAGCAGCTTTGGACCGGAGCCATATCAGCCCCAGCATTTT CASSFGPEPYQPQHF
TRBJ2-2 many NA TRBV20-1 TGCAGTGCTAGAGAAAAGGACCTAGCCACCGGGGAGCTGTTTTTT CSAREKDLATGELFF
TRBJ2-2 many TRBD1 TRBV5-1 TGCGCCAGCAGCGCACAGGGGGCTTTTGACACCGGGGAGCTGTTTTTT CASSAQGAFDTGELFF
TRBJ1-2 many TRBD1 TRBV2 TGTGCCAGCAGTGGACAGGGAGGCTATGGCTACACCTTC CASSGQGGYGYTF